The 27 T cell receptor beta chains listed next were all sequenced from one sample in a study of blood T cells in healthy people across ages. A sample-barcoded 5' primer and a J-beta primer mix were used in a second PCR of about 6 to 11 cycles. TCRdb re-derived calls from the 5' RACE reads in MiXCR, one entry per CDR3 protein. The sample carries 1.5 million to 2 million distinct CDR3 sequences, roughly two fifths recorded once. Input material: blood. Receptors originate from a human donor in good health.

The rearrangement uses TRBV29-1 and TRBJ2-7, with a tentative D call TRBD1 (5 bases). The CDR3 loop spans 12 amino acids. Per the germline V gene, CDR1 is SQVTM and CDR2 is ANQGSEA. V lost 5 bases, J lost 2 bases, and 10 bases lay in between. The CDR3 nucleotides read TGCAGCGTTACGACAGATACCTACGAGCAGTACTTC. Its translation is CSVTTDTYEQYF.

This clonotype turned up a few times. CDR3 DNA sequence: TGCAGTGCTAGACCGGGGGGGCGTGACACCGGGGAGCTGTTTTTT. It specifies CSARPGGRDTGELFF. The chain carries TRBV20-1 and TRBJ2-2; 8 bases are a match to TRBD2. The V gene's germline CDR1 is DFQATT and CDR2 SNEGSKA (reference sequence). Trimming removed 2 bases from V and 3 bases from J; junction bases left unmatched: 5. The CDR3 is 15 amino acids.

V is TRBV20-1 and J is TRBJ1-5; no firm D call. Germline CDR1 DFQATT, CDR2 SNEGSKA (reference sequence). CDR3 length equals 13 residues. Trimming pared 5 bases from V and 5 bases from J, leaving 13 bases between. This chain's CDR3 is CSAPRRGDQPQHF. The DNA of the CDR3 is TGCAGTGCTCCCAGGCGGGGAGATCAGCCCCAGCATTTT.

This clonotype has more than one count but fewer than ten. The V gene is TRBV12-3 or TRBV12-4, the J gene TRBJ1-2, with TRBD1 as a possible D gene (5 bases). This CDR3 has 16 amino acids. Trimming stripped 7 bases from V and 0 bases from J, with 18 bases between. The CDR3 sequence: CASMGPGTGANYGYTF. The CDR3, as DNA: TGTGCCAGCATGGGGCCAGGCACCGGAGCTAACTATGGCTACACCTTC.

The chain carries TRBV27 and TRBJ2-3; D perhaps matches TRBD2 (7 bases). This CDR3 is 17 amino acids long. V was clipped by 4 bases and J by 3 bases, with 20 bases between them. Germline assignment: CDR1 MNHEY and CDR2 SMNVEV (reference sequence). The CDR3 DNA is TGTGCCAGCAGTTGGGGGCCTAGCGGACCCCTGACAGATACGCAGTATTTT. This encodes CASSWGPSGPLTDTQYF.

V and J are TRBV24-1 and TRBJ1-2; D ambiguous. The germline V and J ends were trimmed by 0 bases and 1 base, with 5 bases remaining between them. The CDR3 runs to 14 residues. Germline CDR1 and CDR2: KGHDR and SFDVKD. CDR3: CATSDLDGNYGYTF. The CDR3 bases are TGTGCCACCAGTGATTTGGACGGTAACTATGGCTACACCTTC.

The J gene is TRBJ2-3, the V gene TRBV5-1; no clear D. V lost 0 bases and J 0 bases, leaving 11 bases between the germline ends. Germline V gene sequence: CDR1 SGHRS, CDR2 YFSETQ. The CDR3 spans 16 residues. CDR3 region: CASSLAAPPSTDTQYF. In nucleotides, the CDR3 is TGCGCCAGCAGCTTGGCCGCACCCCCTAGCACAGATACGCAGTATTTT.

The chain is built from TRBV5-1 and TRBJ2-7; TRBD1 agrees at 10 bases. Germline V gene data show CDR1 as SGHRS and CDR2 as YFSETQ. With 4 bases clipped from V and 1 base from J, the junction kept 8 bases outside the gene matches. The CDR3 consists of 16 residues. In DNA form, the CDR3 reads TGCGCCAGCAGCGTCCAGGGACAGGGGAGTTCCTACGAGCAGTACTTC. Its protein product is CASSVQGQGSSYEQYF.

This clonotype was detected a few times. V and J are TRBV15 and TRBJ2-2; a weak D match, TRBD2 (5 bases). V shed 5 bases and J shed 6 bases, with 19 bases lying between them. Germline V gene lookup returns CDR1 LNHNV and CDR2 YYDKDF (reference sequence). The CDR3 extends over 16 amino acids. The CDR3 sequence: CATSLRRMVIAGELFF. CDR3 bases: TGTGCCACCAGCCTGCGGAGGATGGTAATCGCCGGGGAGCTGTTTTTT. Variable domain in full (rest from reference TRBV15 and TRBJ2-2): DAMVIQNPRYQVTQFGKPVTLSCSQTLNHNVMYWYQQKSSQAPKLLFHYYDKDFNNEADTPDNFQSRRPNTSFCFLDIRSPGLGDTAMYLCATSLRRMVIAGELFFGEGSRLTVL.

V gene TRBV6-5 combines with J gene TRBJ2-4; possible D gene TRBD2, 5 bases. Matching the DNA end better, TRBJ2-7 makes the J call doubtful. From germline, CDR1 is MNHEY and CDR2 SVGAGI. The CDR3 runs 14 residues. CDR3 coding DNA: TGTGCCAGCAGGTCCCCCGGGGATCCCTACGAGCAGTACTTC. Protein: CASRSPGDPYEQYF.

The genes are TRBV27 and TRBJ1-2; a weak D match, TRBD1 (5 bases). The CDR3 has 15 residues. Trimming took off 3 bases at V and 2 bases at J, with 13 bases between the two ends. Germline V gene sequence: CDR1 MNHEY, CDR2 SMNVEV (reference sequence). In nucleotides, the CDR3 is TGTGCCAGCAGTTTCCACGGGGCAAAAAACTATGGCTACACCTTC. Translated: CASSFHGAKNYGYTF.

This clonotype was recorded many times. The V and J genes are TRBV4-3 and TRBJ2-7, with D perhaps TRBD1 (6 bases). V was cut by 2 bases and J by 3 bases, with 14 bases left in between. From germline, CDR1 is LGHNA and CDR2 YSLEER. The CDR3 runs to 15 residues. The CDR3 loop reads CASSQNSGTIYEQYF. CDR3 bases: TGCGCCAGCAGCCAAAACTCCGGGACAATCTACGAGCAGTACTTC.

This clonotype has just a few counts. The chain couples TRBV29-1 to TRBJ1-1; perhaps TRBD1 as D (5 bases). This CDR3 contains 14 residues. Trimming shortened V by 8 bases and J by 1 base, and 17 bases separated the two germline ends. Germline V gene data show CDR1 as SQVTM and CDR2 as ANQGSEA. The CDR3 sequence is CSTLWGGPNTEAFF. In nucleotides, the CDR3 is TGCAGCACCCTCTGGGGGGGTCCGAACACTGAAGCTTTCTTT.

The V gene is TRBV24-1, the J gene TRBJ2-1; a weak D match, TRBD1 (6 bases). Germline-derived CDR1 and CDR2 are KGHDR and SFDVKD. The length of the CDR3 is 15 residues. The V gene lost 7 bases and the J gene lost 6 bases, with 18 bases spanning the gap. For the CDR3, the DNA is TGTGCCACCAGCGCACTCAGGGGCACGATCAATGAGCAGTTCTTC. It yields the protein CATSALRGTINEQFF.

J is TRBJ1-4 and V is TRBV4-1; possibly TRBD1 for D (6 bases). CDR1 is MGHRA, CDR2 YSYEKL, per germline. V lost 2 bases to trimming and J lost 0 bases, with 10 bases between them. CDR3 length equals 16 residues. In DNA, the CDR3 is TGCGCCAGCAGCCAATTGGGGGCAACAACTAATGAAAAACTGTTTTTT. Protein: CASSQLGATTNEKLFF.

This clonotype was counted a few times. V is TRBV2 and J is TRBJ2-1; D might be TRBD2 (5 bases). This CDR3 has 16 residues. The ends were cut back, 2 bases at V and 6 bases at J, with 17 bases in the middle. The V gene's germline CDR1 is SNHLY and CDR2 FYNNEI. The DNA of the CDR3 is TGTGCCAGCAGTGAACGCGGGCCTCGTACCGCCAATGAGCAGTTCTTC. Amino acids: CASSERGPRTANEQFF.

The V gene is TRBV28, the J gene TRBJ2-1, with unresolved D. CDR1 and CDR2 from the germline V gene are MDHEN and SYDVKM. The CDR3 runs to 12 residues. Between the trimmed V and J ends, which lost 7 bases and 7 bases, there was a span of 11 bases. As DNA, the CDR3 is TGTGCCAGCACACAGTCCCCAAATGAGCAGTTCTTC. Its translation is CASTQSPNEQFF. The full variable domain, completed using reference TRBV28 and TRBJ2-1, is DVKVTQSSRYLVKRTGEKVFLECVQDMDHENMFWYRQDPGLGLRLIYFSYDVKMKEKGDIPEGYSVSREKKERFSLILESASTNQTSMYLCASTQSPNEQFFGPGTRLTVL.

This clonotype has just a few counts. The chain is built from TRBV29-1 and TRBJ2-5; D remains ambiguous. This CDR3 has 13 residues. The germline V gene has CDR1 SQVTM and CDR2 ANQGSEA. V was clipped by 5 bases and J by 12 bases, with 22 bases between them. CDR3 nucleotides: TGCAGCGTTCACGGTTTGGCAGACCTTCGGGAGTACTTC. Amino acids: CSVHGLADLREYF.

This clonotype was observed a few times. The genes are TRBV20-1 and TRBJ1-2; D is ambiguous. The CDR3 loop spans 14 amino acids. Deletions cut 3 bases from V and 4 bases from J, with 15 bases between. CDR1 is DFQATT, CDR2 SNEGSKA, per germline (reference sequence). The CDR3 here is CSARVPVVFYGYTF. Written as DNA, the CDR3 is TGCAGTGCTAGGGTCCCGGTGGTGTTCTATGGCTACACCTTC.

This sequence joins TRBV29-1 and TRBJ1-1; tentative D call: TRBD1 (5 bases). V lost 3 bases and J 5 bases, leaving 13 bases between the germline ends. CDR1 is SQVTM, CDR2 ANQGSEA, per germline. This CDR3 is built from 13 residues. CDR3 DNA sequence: TGCAGCGTTGAGTTAATGGGGGGGACTGAAGCTTTCTTT. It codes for CSVELMGGTEAFF. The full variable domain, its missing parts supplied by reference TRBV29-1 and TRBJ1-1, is SAVISQKPSRDICQRGTSLTIQCQVDSQVTMMFWYRQQPGQSLTLIATANQGSEATYESGFVIDKFPISRPNLTFSTLTVSNMSPEDSSIYLCSVELMGGTEAFFGQGTRLTVV.

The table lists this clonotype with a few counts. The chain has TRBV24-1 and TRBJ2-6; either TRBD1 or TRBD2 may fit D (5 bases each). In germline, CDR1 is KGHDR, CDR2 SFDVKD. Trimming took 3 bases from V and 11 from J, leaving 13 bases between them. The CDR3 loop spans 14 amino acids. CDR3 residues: CATSDGDGPDVLTF. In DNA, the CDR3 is TGTGCCACCAGTGATGGGGACGGTCCAGACGTCCTGACTTTC.

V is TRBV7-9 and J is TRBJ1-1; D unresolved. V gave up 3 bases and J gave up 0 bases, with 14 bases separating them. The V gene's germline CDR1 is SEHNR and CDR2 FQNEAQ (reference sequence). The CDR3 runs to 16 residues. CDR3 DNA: TGTGCCAGCAGCTTTCCCCGGTTGGGGTTGAACACTGAAGCTTTCTTT. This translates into CASSFPRLGLNTEAFF.

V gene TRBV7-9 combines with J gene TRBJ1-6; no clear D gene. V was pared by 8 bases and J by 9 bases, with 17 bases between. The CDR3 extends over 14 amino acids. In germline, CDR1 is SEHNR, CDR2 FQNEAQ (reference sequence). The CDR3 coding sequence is TGTGCCAGCGGTACCCAGGTCGGGATTTCACCCCTCCACTTT. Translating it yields CASGTQVGISPLHF.

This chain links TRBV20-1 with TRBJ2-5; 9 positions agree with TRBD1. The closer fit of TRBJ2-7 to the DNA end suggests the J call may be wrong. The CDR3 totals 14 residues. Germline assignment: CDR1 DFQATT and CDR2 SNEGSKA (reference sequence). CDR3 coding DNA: TGCAGTGCTACCCCAGGGACAGGGATCTACGAGCAGTACTTC. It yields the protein CSATPGTGIYEQYF.

The CDR3 sequence is CSARDDREYNEQFF. The CDR3 DNA reads TGCAGTGCTAGAGACGACCGCGAGTACAATGAGCAGTTCTTC. The chain has TRBV20-1 and TRBJ2-1; no firm D call. This CDR3 spans 14 amino acids. The germline V and J ends were trimmed by 0 bases and 4 bases, with 10 bases remaining between them. Germline V gene lookup returns CDR1 DFQATT and CDR2 SNEGSKA (reference sequence).

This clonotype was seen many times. Written as DNA, the CDR3 is TGCAGTGCTAGGAACAATGAGCAGTTCTTC. This sequence encodes CSARNNEQFF. V gene TRBV20-1 combines with J gene TRBJ2-1; D is ambiguous. The CDR3 consists of 10 residues. CDR1 is DFQATT, CDR2 SNEGSKA, per germline (reference sequence). The V and J ends lost 3 bases and 5 bases respectively, with 2 bases between them.

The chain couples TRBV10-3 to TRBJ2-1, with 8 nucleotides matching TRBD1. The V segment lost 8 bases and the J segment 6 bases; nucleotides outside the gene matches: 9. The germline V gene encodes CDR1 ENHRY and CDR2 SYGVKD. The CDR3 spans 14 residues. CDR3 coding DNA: TGTGCCATCGCAGGGGGCGCGGGTTCCAATGAGCAGTTCTTC. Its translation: CAIAGGAGSNEQFF.